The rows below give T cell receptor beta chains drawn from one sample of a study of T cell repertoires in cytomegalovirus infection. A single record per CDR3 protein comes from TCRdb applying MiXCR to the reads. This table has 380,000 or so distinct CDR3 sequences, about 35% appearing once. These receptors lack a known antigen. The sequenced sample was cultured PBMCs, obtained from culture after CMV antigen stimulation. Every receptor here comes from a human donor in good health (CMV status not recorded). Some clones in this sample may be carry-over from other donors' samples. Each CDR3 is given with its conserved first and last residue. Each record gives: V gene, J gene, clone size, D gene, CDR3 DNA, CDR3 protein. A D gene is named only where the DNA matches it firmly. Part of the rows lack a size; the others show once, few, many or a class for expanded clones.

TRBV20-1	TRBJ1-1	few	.	TGCAGTGCTGCGGGGCGTTCTAACACTGAAGCTTTCTTT	CSAAGRSNTEAFF
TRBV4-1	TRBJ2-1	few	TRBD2	TGCGCCAGCGCGGGACTAGCGGGCCGAAATGAGCAGTTCTTC	CASAGLAGRNEQFF
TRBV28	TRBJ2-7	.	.	TGTGCCAGCAGTGCGGTTCTCCGCTACGAGCAGTACTTC	CASSAVLRYEQYF
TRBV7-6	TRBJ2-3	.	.	TGTGCCAGCAGCTTTCCTTCAGATACGCAGTATTTT	CASSFPSDTQYF
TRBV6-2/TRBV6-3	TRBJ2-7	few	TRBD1	TGTGCCAGCAGTTCAACCACCCGGACAGGGGTTTGGCAGTACTTC	CASSSTTRTGVWQYF
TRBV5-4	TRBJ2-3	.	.	TGTGCCAGCAGCTGGGGACGGGTCCGCCTGGGGGATACGCAGTATTTT	CASSWGRVRLGDTQYF
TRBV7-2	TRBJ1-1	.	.	TGTGCCAGCAGCTTAGATCAGGGAGCAGCTTTCTTT	CASSLDQGAAFF
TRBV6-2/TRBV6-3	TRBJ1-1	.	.	TGTGCCAGCAGTTACTCGAGGCGGGAAGCTTTCTTT	CASSYSRREAFF
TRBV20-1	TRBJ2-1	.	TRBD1	TGCAGAGTAACCGGGACAGGGGGCGTTAGGAGCTCCTACCATGAGCAGTTCTTC	CRVTGTGGVRSSYHEQFF
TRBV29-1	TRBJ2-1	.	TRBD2	TGCAGCGTTGCGCGACTAGCGGGGCACAATGAGCAGTTCTTC	CSVARLAGHNEQFF
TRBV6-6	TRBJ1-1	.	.	TGTGCCAGCAGTGCCGAAGGAATTACCACTGAAGCTTTCTTT	CASSAEGITTEAFF
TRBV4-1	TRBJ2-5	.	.	TGCGCCAGCAGCCGGGGGGGCGGGGCGGAGACCCAGTACTTC	CASSRGGGAETQYF
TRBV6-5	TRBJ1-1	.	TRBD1	TGTGCCAGCGGACGACAGGGAGTTTCCACTGAAGCTTTCTTT	CASGRQGVSTEAFF
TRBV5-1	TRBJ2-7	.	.	TGCGCCAGCAGCTTGGAGGGACTCGAGCAGTACTTC	CASSLEGLEQYF
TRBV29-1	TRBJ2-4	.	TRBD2	TGCAGCGTTGAGGGGGGGGAATTAGCCAAAAACATTCAGTACTTC	CSVEGGELAKNIQYF
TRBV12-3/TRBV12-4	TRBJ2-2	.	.	TGTGCCAGCAGGGGGGCGCCGTGGACCGGGGAGCTGTTTTTT	CASRGAPWTGELFF
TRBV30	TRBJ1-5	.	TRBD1	TGTGCCTGGGGGACAGGGGATCGGAGCAATCAGCCCCAGCATTTT	CAWGTGDRSNQPQHF
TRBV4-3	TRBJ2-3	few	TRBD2	TGCGCCAGCAGCCAAGAGTGGGGACTAAGTACAGATACGCAGTATTTT	CASSQEWGLSTDTQYF
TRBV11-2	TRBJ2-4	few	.	TGTGCCAGCAGCTTGAACAGGGCCAAAAACATTCAGTACTTC	CASSLNRAKNIQYF
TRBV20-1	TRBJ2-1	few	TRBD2	TGCAGTGCTACCGCGGGGACGGGGGGTAATGAGCAGTTCTTC	CSATAGTGGNEQFF
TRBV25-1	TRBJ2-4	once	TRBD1	TGTGCCAGCAGTTTGACAGGGGGTGAAGGCAAAAACATTCAGTACTTC	CASSLTGGEGKNIQYF
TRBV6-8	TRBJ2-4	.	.	TGTGCCAGCAGTTCCCCGGGGGCTACTGGAAACATTCAGTACTTC	CASSSPGATGNIQYF
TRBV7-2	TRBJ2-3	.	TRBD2	TGTGCCAGCAGCTTCCAGCTAGCGGGCACAGATACGCAGTATTTT	CASSFQLAGTDTQYF
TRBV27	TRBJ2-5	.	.	TGTGCCAGCAGTTCAGCTCCCACATCGAGAGGGACCCAGTACTTC	CASSSAPTSRGTQYF
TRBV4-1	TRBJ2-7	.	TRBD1	TGCGCCAGCAGCCGCCTTTTCGGGACAGGGGACTCCTACGAGCAGTACTTC	CASSRLFGTGDSYEQYF
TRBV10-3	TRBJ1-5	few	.	TGTGCCATGGCCGCGGGGGAGGATCAGCCCCAGCATTTT	CAMAAGEDQPQHF
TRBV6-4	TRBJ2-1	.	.	TGTGCCAGCAGTGACTCAGGGGACTACAATGAGCAGTTCTTC	CASSDSGDYNEQFF
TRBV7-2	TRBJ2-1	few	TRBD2	TGTGCCAGCAGCTCGGGTAGCGGGAGTAATGAGCAGTTCTTC	CASSSGSGSNEQFF